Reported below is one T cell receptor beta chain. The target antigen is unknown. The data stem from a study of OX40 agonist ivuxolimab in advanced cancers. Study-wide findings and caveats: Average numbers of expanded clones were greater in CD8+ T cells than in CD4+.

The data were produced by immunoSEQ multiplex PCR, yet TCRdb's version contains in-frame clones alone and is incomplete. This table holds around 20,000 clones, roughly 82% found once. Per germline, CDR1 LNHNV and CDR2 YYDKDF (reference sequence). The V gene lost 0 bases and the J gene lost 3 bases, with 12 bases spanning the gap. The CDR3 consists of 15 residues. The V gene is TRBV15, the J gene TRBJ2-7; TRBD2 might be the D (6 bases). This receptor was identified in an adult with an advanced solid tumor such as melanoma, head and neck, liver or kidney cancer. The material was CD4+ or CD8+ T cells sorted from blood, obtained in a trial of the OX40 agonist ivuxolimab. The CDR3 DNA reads TGTGCCACCAGCAGAGAGGGTGGGCGGGGCTACGAGCAGTACTTC. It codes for CATSREGGRGYEQYF.